What follows are 2 T cell receptor beta chains derived from one specimen sequenced in a study of molecular identifiers for immune sequencing clone quantification. One entry per CDR3 protein results from TCRdb running MiXCR on the PCR reads. The sample lists about 640,000 distinct CDR3 sequences, 15% to 20% occurring once. The sample comprised naive CD8+ T cells from blood, with Jurkat cell RNA spiked in. Indicated subset: FACS-sorted CD8+CD4-CCR7+CD45RA+ naive T cells. The receptors stem from a human donor in good health. Some libraries in this study had Jurkat cell RNA spiked in.

Worth noting for this clonotype: At one boundary the junction diverges from the germline segment, which might be a read error. The rearrangement joins TRBV18 to TRBJ2-2, with TRBD2 identical over 7 bases. The CDR3 extends over 16 amino acids. Germline V gene data show CDR1 as KGHSH and CDR2 as LQKENI. CDR3 nucleotides: TGTGCCGGCTCTGGTCAGGCGGGAGTCGACACCGGGGAGCTGTTTTTT. Translating it yields CAGSGQAGVDTGELFF.

The chain links TRBV7-6 to TRBJ2-1, with 8 bases identical to TRBD1. The trim removed 2 bases at V and 4 bases at J, leaving 10 bases unmatched. CDR3 length equals 17 residues. Germline CDR1 is SGHVS and CDR2 is FNYEAQ. The chain's CDR3 is CASSLLGVGTGYNEQFF. The CDR3, as DNA: TGTGCCAGCAGCTTATTAGGGGTCGGGACAGGTTACAATGAGCAGTTCTTC.